Shown below are 26 T cell receptor beta chains from a single sample sequenced in a study of early T cells in non-severe SARS-CoV-2 infection. TCRdb passed the 5' RACE reads through MiXCR, listing each CDR3 protein once. Of tens of thousands of distinct CDR3 sequences listed, 13% are singletons. Source material: whole blood. All receptors derive from an adult who was a healthcare worker with PCR-confirmed SARS-CoV-2 infection or an uninfected control (not recorded which).

This clonotype was recorded many times. The chain carries TRBV6-5 and TRBJ1-1; 8 bases are a match to TRBD1. This CDR3 contains 18 residues. CDR1 and CDR2 (germline): MNHEY, SVGAGI. Germline trimming cut 7 bases from V and 0 bases from J; bases unmatched to any gene: 16. CDR3 residues: CASTTSGTGRNMNTEAFF. The CDR3 DNA follows: TGTGCCAGCACGACTAGCGGGACAGGTCGTAATATGAACACTGAAGCTTTCTTT.

This clonotype was seen a handful of times. J is TRBJ1-1 and V is TRBV7-8; D perhaps matches TRBD1 (5 bases). Germline V gene lookup returns CDR1 SGHVS and CDR2 FQNEAQ. The CDR3 is 14 amino acids. V was clipped by 10 bases and J by 0 bases, with 15 bases between them. The CDR3 DNA is TGTGCCAACAGGACACAGCTAATGAACACTGAAGCTTTCTTT. Its protein product is CANRTQLMNTEAFF.

The J gene is TRBJ1-3, the V gene TRBV6-6, with unresolved D. Trimming cost V 6 bases and J 0 bases, with 21 bases left between them. This CDR3 has 18 amino acids. Germline CDR1 and CDR2: MNHNY and SVGAGI (reference sequence). The CDR3 here is CASSRKGPGNNSGNTIYF. The CDR3 DNA reads TGTGCCAGCAGCAGAAAAGGTCCGGGGAACAACTCTGGAAACACCATATATTTT.

Ten or more counts support this clonotype. The DNA of the CDR3 is TGTGCCAGCAGCTTAGGGACGGGGACAGGGGGCTACAATGAGCAGTTCTTC. Protein product: CASSLGTGTGGYNEQFF. The V call is TRBV7-2, the J call TRBJ2-1; 11 bases map to TRBD1. Germline CDR1 reads SGHTA; CDR2 reads FQGNSA. V lost 1 base and J lost 3; bases outside the gene matches: 5. The CDR3 runs to 17 residues.

This clonotype was found many times. The rearrangement uses TRBV4-1 and TRBJ2-1; the match to TRBD2 covers 11 bases. Losses at the gene ends were 4 bases for V and 6 bases for J; bases not matched to a gene: 2. Germline values: CDR1 MGHRA, CDR2 YSYEKL. This CDR3 has 14 residues. In nucleotides, the CDR3 is TGCGCCAGCAGCCTTAGCGGGGGGGCCAATGAGCAGTTCTTC. Translation gives CASSLSGGANEQFF.

At least ten counts were recorded for this clonotype. CDR3 nucleotide sequence: TGTGCCAGCAGCCAAGGTCTAGTCTACGAGCAGTACTTC. Protein product: CASSQGLVYEQYF. The rearrangement joins TRBV4-2 to TRBJ2-7; D remains ambiguous. V was cut by 1 base and J by 3 bases, with 7 bases left in between. The V gene's germline CDR1 is LGHNA and CDR2 YNFKEQ. The CDR3 runs 13 residues.

This clonotype was seen ten or more times. The chain links TRBV7-9 to TRBJ1-1, with D unclear. Germline V gene sequence: CDR1 SEHNR, CDR2 FQNEAQ (reference sequence). Trimming removed 1 base at V and 1 base at J, with 13 bases between. The CDR3 spans 16 residues. The CDR3 loop reads CASSLEALSRNTEAFF. The CDR3 region has the DNA TGTGCCAGCAGCTTAGAGGCCCTCTCGCGGAACACTGAAGCTTTCTTT.

This clonotype showed up many times. The chain couples TRBV9 to TRBJ1-1; D call uncertain. Germline values: CDR1 SGDLS, CDR2 YYNGEE. The CDR3 length is 14 residues. V lost 1 base and J 8 bases, leaving 15 bases between the germline ends. The CDR3 region has the DNA TGTGCCAGCAGCGTAATGACGTCTTCGGACGAAGCTTTCTTT. Protein: CASSVMTSSDEAFF.

With respect to this clonotype: A read error is possible here, since a much larger clone lies one base away. The V gene is TRBV30, the J gene TRBJ1-6, with 11 bases identical to TRBD1. The junction had 10 bases not matched to a gene; V was cut back by 2 bases and J by 10 bases. The germline V gene encodes CDR1 GTSNPN and CDR2 SVGIG (reference sequence). This CDR3 region has 16 residues. The CDR3 region has the DNA TGTGCCTGGAGTAGTGGGCACCGGGACAGGGGGTCACCCCTCCACTTT. This sequence encodes CAWSSGHRDRGSPLHF.

There are many counts of this clonotype. This chain joins TRBV6-5 and TRBJ2-1; D gene uncertain. V was pared by 6 bases and J by 0 bases, with 18 bases between. In germline, CDR1 is MNHEY, CDR2 SVGAGI. This CDR3 contains 17 residues. The CDR3 coding sequence is TGTGCCAGCAGCCTCCGGGCGGAGTTGGGCTCCTACAATGAGCAGTTCTTC. Translating it yields CASSLRAELGSYNEQFF.

This CDR3 is CASSLAGKDTQYF. In DNA form, the CDR3 reads TGTGCCAGCAGCTTAGCCGGTAAAGATACGCAGTATTTT. This sequence joins TRBV7-9 and TRBJ2-3; D not certain. This CDR3 is built from 13 residues. Germline values: CDR1 SEHNR, CDR2 FQNEAQ (reference sequence). The V and J ends lost 0 bases and 5 bases respectively, with 6 bases between them.

This clonotype was seen repeatedly, ten times or more. This rearrangement joins TRBV12-5 to TRBJ1-1; D may be TRBD1 (6 bases). The CDR3 sequence is 14 residues long. Germline assignment: CDR1 LGHNT and CDR2 FRNRAP. Deletions cut 6 bases from V and 3 bases from J, with 14 bases between. CDR3 sequence reads: CASGSARGDTEAFF. Here the CDR3 DNA reads TGTGCTAGTGGATCCGCTAGGGGGGACACTGAAGCTTTCTTT. The entire variable domain, with the rest obtained from reference TRBV12-5 and TRBJ1-1, is as follows: DARVTQTPRHKVTEMGQEVTMRCQPILGHNTVFWYRQTMMQGLELLAYFRNRAPLDDSGMPKDRFSAEMPDATLATLKIQPSEPRDSAVYFCASGSARGDTEAFFGQGTRLTVV.

CDR3 amino acids: CASSFNRAGGSDTDTQYF. CDR3 coding DNA: TGTGCCAGCAGCTTTAATCGTGCGGGGGGATCGGACACAGATACGCAGTATTTT. The J gene is TRBJ2-3, the V gene TRBV5-4; 8 bases fit TRBD2. The ends lost 2 bases at V and 2 bases at J; junction bases unmatched: 13. The germline CDR1 and CDR2 sequences are SGHNT and YYREEE (reference sequence). This CDR3 comprises 18 residues.

The chain has TRBV5-1 and TRBJ2-1, with TRBD1 matching 7 bases. The CDR3 is made up of 15 amino acids. J lost 6 bases, V lost 1 base, and 7 bases had no gene match. Per the germline V gene, CDR1 is SGHRS and CDR2 is YFSETQ. CDR3 bases: TGCGCCAGCAGCTTGATAAGGGACAGCTCCAATGAGCAGTTCTTC. It yields the protein CASSLIRDSSNEQFF.

This chain uses TRBV6-6 with TRBJ2-3; D unresolved. V was cut by 11 bases and J by 9 bases, with 12 bases left in between. In germline, CDR1 is MNHNY, CDR2 SVGAGI (reference sequence). This CDR3 spans 10 amino acids. CDR3 DNA: TGTGCCTCTCGGAGCGAGACGCAGTATTTT. The encoded protein is CASRSETQYF.

This clonotype was picked up a small number of times. The rearrangement links TRBV10-3 to TRBJ2-5, with no clear D. The CDR3 length is 15 residues. With 3 bases removed from V and 4 bases from J, the gap between germline ends came to 15 bases. Germline assignment: CDR1 ENHRY and CDR2 SYGVKD. This chain's CDR3 is CAISDQEKRAETQYF. CDR3 DNA: TGTGCCATCAGTGACCAGGAAAAAAGGGCAGAGACCCAGTACTTC.

The chain links TRBV27 to TRBJ1-1; a possible D gene is TRBD1 (6 bases). With 1 base removed from V and 0 bases from J, the gap between germline ends came to 12 bases. Germline CDR1 MNHEY, CDR2 SMNVEV (reference sequence). The CDR3 consists of 16 residues. CDR3 bases: TGTGCCAGCAGTTTATTCACAGGGTATATGAACACTGAAGCTTTCTTT. This gives the protein CASSLFTGYMNTEAFF.

This clonotype was seen repeatedly, ten times or more. The rearrangement links TRBV13 to TRBJ1-5, with D perhaps matching TRBD1 (6 bases). The ends were cut back, 0 bases at V and 2 bases at J, with 8 bases in the middle. CDR3 size: 15 residues. Germline lookup yields CDR1 PRHDT and CDR2 FYEKMQ (reference sequence). CDR3 protein: CASSLGAGGNQPQHF. CDR3 DNA sequence: TGTGCCAGCAGCTTAGGGGCAGGGGGCAATCAGCCCCAGCATTTT.

This clonotype was counted many times. The chain has TRBV20-1 and TRBJ2-7; 9 bases are a match to TRBD2. The V gene end was trimmed by 6 bases and the J gene end by 5 bases; junction bases not matched to a gene: 11. The CDR3 length is 14 residues. The germline gives CDR1 DFQATT, CDR2 SNEGSKA (reference sequence). The CDR3 loop is CSAQSGGPADEQYF. CDR3 nucleotides: TGCAGTGCACAGAGCGGGGGGCCCGCCGACGAGCAGTACTTC.

This clonotype was seen many times. DNA for the CDR3: TGTGCCAGCAGAGCCCCGGGGGATACGCAGTATTTT. Translated, it gives CASRAPGDTQYF. The chain couples TRBV6-2 or TRBV6-3 to TRBJ2-3, with a weak D call TRBD2 (5 bases). Deletions cut 6 bases from V and 6 bases from J, with 10 bases between. Germline V gene data show CDR1 as MNHEY and CDR2 as SVGEGT. The CDR3 length is 12 residues.

J is TRBJ2-7 and V is TRBV2; the D gene could be TRBD1 or TRBD2 (5 bases each). This CDR3 has 14 residues. Germline V lookup: CDR1 SNHLY, CDR2 FYNNEI. V dropped 6 bases and J dropped 2 bases, with 14 bases sitting between them. CDR3 in amino acids: CASRGVIQTYEQYF. The CDR3 DNA follows: TGTGCCAGCAGGGGGGTAATTCAAACCTACGAGCAGTACTTC.

The sample holds a few counts of this clonotype. V and J are TRBV12-5 and TRBJ1-1; no firm D call. Germline-derived CDR1 and CDR2 are LGHNT and FRNRAP. Trimming cost V 6 bases and J 4 bases, with 15 bases left between them. The CDR3 is made up of 14 amino acids. CDR3 DNA: TGTGCTAGTGGCCCCGACCTATCGAGCACTGAAGCTTTCTTT. Translation gives CASGPDLSSTEAFF.

This clonotype occurred a few times. This chain uses TRBV7-8 with TRBJ2-7, with D possibly matching TRBD2 (6 bases). CDR1 SGHVS and CDR2 FQNEAQ come from the germline V gene. CDR3 length equals 13 residues. Trimming removed 1 base from V and 3 bases from J, with 7 bases in between. DNA for the CDR3: TGTGCCAGCAGCTTAGGGGGACTCTACGAGCAGTACTTC. It translates to CASSLGGLYEQYF.

This clonotype has just a few counts. The DNA for the CDR3 is TGTGCCAGCTCACCAGCAGTGGGCTACTATGGCTACACCTTC. Amino acids: CASSPAVGYYGYTF. The rearrangement links TRBV18 to TRBJ1-2; no definite D call. The CDR3 covers 14 residues. The germline CDR1 and CDR2 sequences are KGHSH and LQKENI. V lost 2 bases, J lost 3 bases, and 10 bases lay in between.

A note on this clonotype: A clone one base away is much larger, so this may be a read error. The rearrangement uses TRBV7-6 and TRBJ2-7, with D unclear. The CDR3 has 13 amino acids. Per germline, CDR1 SGHVS and CDR2 FNYEAQ. CDR3 region: CASSLGGSYVQYF. DNA for the CDR3: TGTGCCAGCAGCTTAGGGGGTAGCTACGTGCAGTACTTC.

The chain carries TRBV12-3 or TRBV12-4 and TRBJ2-3; D is perhaps TRBD2 (5 bases). Between the trimmed V and J ends, which lost 5 bases and 0 bases, there was a span of 15 bases. This CDR3 comprises 16 residues. CDR3 loop: CASSDRGPSSTDTQYF. CDR3 in DNA: TGTGCCAGCAGTGATCGCGGGCCCTCTAGCACAGATACGCAGTATTTT.